Shown below are 15 T cell receptor beta chains from a single sample sequenced in a study of T cells after yellow fever vaccination (dated by TCRdb to about 2019). Receptor amplification or capture employed 5' RACE. TCRdb names Illumina HiSeq 2500 as the instrument used. TCRdb trimmed the raw reads at Q25, called clones with MiXCR and kept productive beta chains. Each entry merges the rows of one CDR3 protein and shows their most common DNA and genes. This sample has some 320,000 distinct CDR3 sequences in its table, and roughly 9.4% of those were observed once. The top ten constitute approximately 18% of the sample. The treatment or condition tag for this specimen amounts to: live attenuated yellow fever vaccine strain. Sequenced material: PBMCs, taken on the day of the first yellow fever vaccination. The receptors originated from a man aged 18 to 30 who received the YFV17D yellow fever vaccine.

This chain joins TRBV2 and TRBJ2-2; no clear D. Trimming cost V 7 bases and J 4 bases, with 10 bases left between them. Germline lookup yields CDR1 SNHLY and CDR2 FYNNEI. The CDR3 is 13 residues long. This CDR3 reads CASTLPVTGELFF. In nucleotides, the CDR3 is TGTGCCAGCACTCTTCCGGTCACCGGGGAGCTGTTTTTT.

This clonotype occurred a few times. The chain employs TRBV7-3 and TRBJ2-2; the D gene is possibly TRBD2 (6 bases). V lost 4 bases, J lost 4 bases, and 10 bases lay in between. The germline V gene has CDR1 SGHTA and CDR2 FQGTGA. The CDR3 covers 14 residues. In DNA form, the CDR3 reads TGTGCCAGCAGCTCCTCGCGGGGCACCGGGGAGCTGTTTTTT. Its translation: CASSSSRGTGELFF.

In this sample, this clonotype turned up a few times. The V call is TRBV7-2, the J call TRBJ2-7; no firm D call. CDR3 length equals 12 residues. Germline CDR1 reads SGHTA; CDR2 reads FQGNSA. Trimming removed 3 bases at V and 4 bases at J, with 7 bases between. CDR3 sequence: CASSFLGYEQYF. DNA of the CDR3: TGTGCCAGCAGCTTTCTTGGGTACGAGCAGTACTTC.

This clonotype showed up just a few times. The rearrangement links TRBV12-5 to TRBJ2-2; D call uncertain. Looked up from germline, CDR1 is LGHNT and CDR2 is FRNRAP. V lost 7 bases and J 6 bases, leaving 9 bases between the germline ends. The CDR3 totals 12 residues. CDR3 nucleotides: TGTGCTAGTGCCCCCCCTCCCGGGGAGCTGTTTTTT. This encodes CASAPPPGELFF.

This clonotype has at least ten counts. Germline and junction disagree at one end, which may indicate a read error. This sequence joins TRBV7-6 and TRBJ2-5, with TRBD2 as a possible D gene (5 bases). This CDR3 region has 15 residues. Germline CDR1 is SGHVS and CDR2 is FNYEAQ. CDR3 DNA: TGTGCCAGCAGCTTAGCGCTTGAGGGCCAAGGGACCCAGTACTTC. This sequence encodes CASSLALEGQGTQYF.

This clonotype occurred a few times. The chain joins TRBV20-1 to TRBJ1-3; TRBD1 might be the D (5 bases). CDR1 and CDR2 (germline): DFQATT, SNEGSKA (reference sequence). V was shortened by 5 bases and J by 8 bases, with 16 bases between the two germline ends. The CDR3 covers 13 residues. The CDR3 loop is CSAGIQGGDTIYF. DNA for the CDR3: TGCAGTGCTGGCATCCAGGGAGGAGACACCATATATTTT.

This clonotype was counted only a few times. The chain links TRBV7-3 to TRBJ2-3; the match to TRBD2 covers 7 bases. J gave up 2 bases and V 3 bases, and 5 bases lay outside the gene matches. Germline V CDR1 and CDR2: SGHTA, FQGTGA. This CDR3 has 15 amino acids. The CDR3 region is CASSFLAVATDTQYF. CDR3 DNA: TGTGCCAGCAGCTTTCTAGCGGTGGCCACAGATACGCAGTATTTT.

This clonotype was observed a few times. The chain links TRBV10-2 to TRBJ2-4, with 7 bases aligning to TRBD1. This CDR3 is 16 amino acids long. Germline V lookup: CDR1 WSHSY, CDR2 SAAADI. The J segment lost 5 bases and the V segment lost 7 bases, leaving 14 bases of the junction unmatched. The CDR3 bases are TGCGCCAGCATGATAGGGGGCAAGCCCTATCAAAACATTCAGTACTTC. This codes for CASMIGGKPYQNIQYF.

This clonotype came up a few times. The V and J genes are TRBV4-3 and TRBJ2-1; D assignment may be TRBD1 or TRBD2 (5 bases each). Trimming left V 0 bases short and J 3 bases short, with 12 bases between. CDR1 is LGHNA, CDR2 YSLEER, per germline. CDR3 length: 16 residues. The CDR3 DNA reads as TGCGCCAGCAGCCAAGATACGGGTGGGGGCTACAATGAGCAGTTCTTC. Translated: CASSQDTGGGYNEQFF.

In this sample, this clonotype turned up many times. The chain joins TRBV12-3 or TRBV12-4 to TRBJ2-3; 9 nucleotides match TRBD2. The CDR3 loop spans 15 amino acids. Germline trimming cut 3 bases from V and 5 bases from J; bases unmatched to any gene: 6. The CDR3 sequence is CASSLLGLAKDTQYF. CDR3 nucleotides: TGTGCCAGCAGTTTGTTGGGACTAGCTAAAGATACGCAGTATTTT.

The chain recombines TRBV5-8 with TRBJ2-7; D is unresolved. Germline V gives CDR1 SGHTS, CDR2 YDEGEE. CDR3 length: 15 amino acids. The V gene lost 0 bases and the J gene lost 2 bases, with 12 bases spanning the gap. Written as DNA, the CDR3 is TGTGCCAGCAGCTTGGGTACTTTTGGCACCTACGAGCAGTACGTC. Protein: CASSLGTFGTYEQYV.

In this sample, this clonotype turned up a few times. This rearrangement joins TRBV20-1 to TRBJ2-3; no clear D gene. V lost 2 bases, J lost 4 bases, and 4 bases lay in between. Germline V lookup: CDR1 DFQATT, CDR2 SNEGSKA (reference sequence). The CDR3 has 11 residues. CDR3 region: CSARLADTQYF. CDR3 nucleotides: TGCAGTGCTAGACTCGCAGATACGCAGTATTTT.

This clonotype came up many times. The gene calls are TRBV20-1 and TRBJ2-7; TRBD1 matches 7 bases. CDR3 size: 13 residues. Per the germline V gene, CDR1 is DFQATT and CDR2 is SNEGSKA (reference sequence). After removal of 6 bases from V and 6 bases from J, the junction contained 11 bases not matched to a gene. This CDR3 is CSAPRQGLVEQYV. The CDR3 nucleotides read TGCAGTGCCCCGAGACAGGGTCTCGTCGAGCAGTACGTC.

This clonotype was counted between two and nine times. The genes are TRBV15 and TRBJ2-3; the D gene is possibly TRBD2 (5 bases). The V gene's germline CDR1 is LNHNV and CDR2 YYDKDF (reference sequence). This CDR3 region has 15 residues. V lost 3 bases and J 6 bases, leaving 16 bases between the germline ends. CDR3 nucleotides: TGTGCCACCAGCAGTTGGCGGGCCTTGTTGGATACGCAGTATTTT. Translating gives CATSSWRALLDTQYF.

This clonotype was counted a few times. CDR3 protein: CSARQGEQYF. The CDR3 nucleotides read TGCAGTGCGAGGCAGGGCGAGCAGTACTTC. The chain links TRBV20-1 to TRBJ2-7; maybe TRBD1 (5 bases). This CDR3 has 10 residues. Trimming cost V 6 bases and J 6 bases, with 9 bases left between them. Per the germline V gene, CDR1 is DFQATT and CDR2 is SNEGSKA (reference sequence).